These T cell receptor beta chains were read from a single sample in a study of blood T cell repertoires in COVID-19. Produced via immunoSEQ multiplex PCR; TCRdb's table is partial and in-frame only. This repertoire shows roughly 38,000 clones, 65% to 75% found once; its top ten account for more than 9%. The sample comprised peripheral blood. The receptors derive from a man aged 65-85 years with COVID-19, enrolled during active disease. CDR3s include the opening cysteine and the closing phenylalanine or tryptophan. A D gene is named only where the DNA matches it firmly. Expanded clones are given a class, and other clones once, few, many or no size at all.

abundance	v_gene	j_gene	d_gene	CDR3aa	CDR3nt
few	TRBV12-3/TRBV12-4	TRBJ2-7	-	CASSLLSSYEQYF	TGTGCCAGCAGTTTACTCAGCTCCTACGAGCAGTACTTC
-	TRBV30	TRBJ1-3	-	CAWSSLAGTLIYF	TGTGCCTGGAGTAGTTTGGCGGGGACCCTCATATATTTT
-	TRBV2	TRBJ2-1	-	CASSGTSYNEQFF	TGTGCCAGCAGTGGAACTTCATACAATGAGCAGTTCTTC
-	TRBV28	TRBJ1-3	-	CATLLPGNTIYF	TGTGCCACCCTCCTTCCGGGGAACACCATATATTTT
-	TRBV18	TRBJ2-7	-	CASSTTEQGTIYEQYF	TGTGCCAGCTCAACCACGGAGCAGGGGACCATCTACGAGCAGTACTTC
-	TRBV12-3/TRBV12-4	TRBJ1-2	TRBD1	CASTRTGGNGYTF	TGTGCCAGCACCCGGACAGGGGGCAATGGCTACACCTTC
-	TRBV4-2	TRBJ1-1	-	CASSQDSGGMNTEAFF	TGTGCCAGCAGCCAAGATAGTGGGGGGATGAACACTGAAGCTTTCTTT
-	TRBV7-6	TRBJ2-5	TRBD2	CASSQGGGVRETQYF	TGTGCCAGCAGCCAGGGCGGGGGGGTCCGAGAGACCCAGTACTTC
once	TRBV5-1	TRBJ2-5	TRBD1	CASSPGQSQETQYF	TGCGCCAGCAGCCCGGGACAGTCCCAAGAGACCCAGTACTTC
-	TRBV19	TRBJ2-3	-	CASSIGGARTDTQYF	TGTGCCAGTAGTATTGGAGGCGCCCGCACAGATACGCAGTATTTT
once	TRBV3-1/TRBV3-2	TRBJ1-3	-	CASSQDKIRGNTIYF	TGTGCCAGCAGCCAAGATAAGATCCGGGGAAACACCATATATTTT
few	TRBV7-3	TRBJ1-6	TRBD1	CASSLMGQGYSPLHF	TGTGCCAGCAGCTTAATGGGACAGGGTTACTCACCCCTCCACTTT
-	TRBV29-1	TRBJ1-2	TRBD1	CSVASGTGNYGYTF	TGCAGCGTTGCCTCCGGGACAGGCAATTATGGCTACACCTTC
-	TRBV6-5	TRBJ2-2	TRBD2	CASSWSSGSTGELFF	TGTGCCAGCAGTTGGAGTAGCGGGAGCACCGGGGAGCTGTTTTTT
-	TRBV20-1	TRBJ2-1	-	CSARTRGEQFF	TGCAGTGCTAGGACTAGGGGCGAGCAGTTCTTC
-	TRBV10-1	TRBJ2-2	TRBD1	CASSADRGTGELFF	TGCGCCAGCAGTGCGGACAGGGGAACCGGGGAGCTGTTTTTT
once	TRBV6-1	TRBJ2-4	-	CASSEGAPLAKNIQYF	TGTGCCAGCAGTGAGGGGGCCCCTTTAGCCAAAAACATTCAGTACTTC
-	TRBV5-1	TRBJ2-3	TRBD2	CASSLARTSGGLSTDTQYF	TGCGCCAGCAGCTTGGCCAGGACTAGCGGGGGCCTTAGCACAGATACGCAGTATTTT
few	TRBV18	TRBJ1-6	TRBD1	CASSPRDRGGSPLHF	TGTGCCAGCTCACCAAGGGACAGGGGGGGATCACCCCTCCACTTT
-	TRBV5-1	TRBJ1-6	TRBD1	CASSWGGQGSDSPLHF	TGCGCCAGCAGCTGGGGGGGACAGGGGTCGGACTCACCCCTCCACTTT
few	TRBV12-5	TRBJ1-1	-	CASAYDGDTEAFF	TGTGCTAGTGCCTACGACGGAGACACTGAAGCTTTCTTT
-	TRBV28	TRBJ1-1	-	CASRPSRGGNTEAFF	TGTGCCAGCAGACCCTCGCGTGGAGGGAACACTGAAGCTTTCTTT
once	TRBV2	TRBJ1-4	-	CASSIGTVGEKLFF	TGTGCCAGCAGCATAGGGACTGTGGGTGAAAAACTGTTTTTT
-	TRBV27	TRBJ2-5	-	CASSRGETQYF	TGTGCCAGCAGCCGGGGAGAGACCCAGTACTTC
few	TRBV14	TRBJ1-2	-	CASSQYSSRDYGYTF	TGTGCCAGCAGCCAATACAGCTCGAGGGACTATGGCTACACCTTC
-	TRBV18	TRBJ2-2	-	CASSPGLLNTGELFF	TGTGCCAGCTCACCGGGACTTCTTAACACCGGGGAGCTGTTTTTT
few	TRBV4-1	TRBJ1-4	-	CASSQGGGAGWSEKLFF	TGCGCCAGCAGCCAAGGTGGGGGGGCGGGCTGGAGTGAAAAACTGTTTTTT
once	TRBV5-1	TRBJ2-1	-	CASSFTRNEQFF	TGCGCCAGCAGCTTCACTAGGAATGAGCAGTTCTTC
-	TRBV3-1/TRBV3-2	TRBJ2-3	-	CASSPGSVDTQYF	TGTGCCAGCAGCCCTGGTAGCGTCGATACGCAGTATTTT
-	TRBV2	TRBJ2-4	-	CASSDPQVAKNIQYF	TGTGCCAGCAGTGACCCCCAGGTAGCCAAAAACATTCAGTACTTC
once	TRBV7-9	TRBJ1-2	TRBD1	CASSPRTGRGYTF	TGTGCCAGCAGCCCTCGGACAGGGCGCGGCTACACCTTC
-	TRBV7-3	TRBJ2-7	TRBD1	CASSYDRGEQYF	TGTGCCAGCAGCTACGACAGGGGCGAGCAGTACTTC
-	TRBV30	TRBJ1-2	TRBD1	CAWSRDRPYGYTF	TGTGCCTGGAGTCGGGACAGGCCTTATGGCTACACCTTC
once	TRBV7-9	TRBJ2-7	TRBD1	CASSLQGYEQYF	TGTGCCAGCAGCCTACAGGGGTACGAGCAGTACTTC
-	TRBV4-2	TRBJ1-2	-	CASSQEGADGYTF	TGTGCCAGCAGCCAAGAAGGGGCCGATGGCTACACCTTC
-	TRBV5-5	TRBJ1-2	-	CASSLALGLNYGYTF	TGTGCCAGCAGCTTGGCCTTGGGACTGAACTATGGCTACACCTTC
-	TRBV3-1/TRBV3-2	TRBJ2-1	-	CASSQGTHSAQEQFF	TGTGCCAGCAGCCAAGGGACACATTCGGCACAGGAGCAGTTCTTC
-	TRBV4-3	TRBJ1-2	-	CASSQDRRANGGYTF	TGCGCCAGCAGCCAAGACAGGAGGGCTAATGGTGGCTACACCTTC
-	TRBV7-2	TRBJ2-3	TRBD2	CASSLVRTSADTQYF	TGTGCCAGCAGCTTAGTTAGGACTAGCGCAGATACGCAGTATTTT
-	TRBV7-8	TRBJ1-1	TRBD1	CASSARQGNTEAFF	TGTGCCAGCAGCGCAAGACAGGGAAACACTGAAGCTTTCTTT
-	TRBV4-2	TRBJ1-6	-	CASSQGAAAFNSPLHF	TGTGCCAGCAGCCAAGGGGCAGCGGCCTTTAATTCACCCCTCCACTTT
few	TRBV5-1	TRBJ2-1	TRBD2	CASSLLAGDSYNEQFF	TGCGCCAGCAGTCTCCTAGCGGGAGATTCCTACAATGAGCAGTTCTTC
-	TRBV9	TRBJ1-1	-	CASSVGTLMNTEAFF	TGTGCCAGCAGCGTAGGGACACTAATGAACACTGAAGCTTTCTTT
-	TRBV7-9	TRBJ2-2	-	CASCPGGSRIGELFF	TGTGCCAGCTGCCCGGGTGGGAGTCGGATCGGGGAGCTGTTTTTT
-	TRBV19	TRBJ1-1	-	CASSIGVTPEAFF	TGTGCCAGTAGTATCGGGGTAACTCCTGAAGCTTTCTTT
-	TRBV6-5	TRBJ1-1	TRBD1	CASSTRQGVGAFF	TGTGCCAGCAGTACCCGTCAGGGGGTTGGGGCTTTCTTT
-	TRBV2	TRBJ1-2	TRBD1	CASSEWTGAYGYTF	TGTGCCAGCAGTGAGTGGACAGGGGCCTATGGCTACACCTTC
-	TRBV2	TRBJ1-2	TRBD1	CASAGTGEGGYTF	TGTGCCAGCGCCGGGACAGGGGAGGGTGGCTACACCTTC
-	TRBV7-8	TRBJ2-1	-	CASSLALESYNEQFF	TGTGCCAGCAGCTTAGCGCTGGAGAGCTACAATGAGCAGTTCTTC
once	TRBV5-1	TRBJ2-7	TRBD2	CASSLGAGVPYEQYF	TGCGCCAGCAGCTTGGGAGCGGGGGTTCCCTACGAGCAGTACTTC
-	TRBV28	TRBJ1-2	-	CASSSPQGWYGYTF	TGTGCCAGCAGTTCGCCCCAGGGGTGGTATGGCTACACCTTC
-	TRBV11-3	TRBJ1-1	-	CASSATGNTEAFF	TGTGCCAGCAGCGCCACAGGGAACACTGAAGCTTTCTTT